The next 5 T cell receptor beta chains were all read from a single sample in a study of OX40 agonist ivuxolimab in advanced cancers. Produced via immunoSEQ multiplex PCR; TCRdb's table is partial and in-frame only. The sample lists under 100,000 clones, roughly 90% seen once, with about 2.4% in the top ten. Sequencing was performed on CD4+ or CD8+ T cells sorted from blood, taken in a trial of the OX40 agonist ivuxolimab. The receptors were gathered from an adult with an advanced solid tumor such as melanoma, head and neck, liver or kidney cancer.

A remark on this clone: This same CDR3 is encoded by further DNA sequences in the sample. The chain employs TRBV6-6 and TRBJ2-5, with D unresolved. V lost 0 bases and J lost 4, with 0 bases in between. This CDR3 region has 11 residues. CDR1 is MNHNY and CDR2 is SVGAGI in the germline V gene (reference sequence). CDR3 region: CASSYSETQYF. CDR3 DNA sequence: TGTGCCAGCAGTTACTCAGAGACCCAGTACTTC.

This clone has a handful of counts. V is TRBV11-3 and J is TRBJ2-2; 10 bases line up with TRBD2. J was trimmed by 7 bases and V by 1 base; bases with no gene match: 6. The CDR3 is 16 residues long. From germline, CDR1 is SGHNT and CDR2 YENEEA. In nucleotides, the CDR3 is TGTGCCAGCAGCTTAGGGGCTAGCGGGAGCATCGGGGAGCTGTTTTTT. This codes for CASSLGASGSIGELFF.

The chain uses TRBV5-1 and TRBJ2-1; D gene unclear. Germline assignment: CDR1 SGHRS and CDR2 YFSETQ. The CDR3 totals 14 residues. V lost 2 bases and J lost 7, with 13 bases in between. The DNA of the CDR3 is TGCGCCAGCAGCTTCCCCCAGGCGCAGAATGAGCAGTTCTTC. It codes for CASSFPQAQNEQFF.

V usage is TRBV5-1 and J usage is TRBJ2-5; 10 nucleotides line up with TRBD2. Trimming at V came to 0 bases and at J to 4 bases, leaving 6 bases not matched to a gene. This CDR3 region has 16 residues. Germline CDR1 and CDR2: SGHRS and YFSETQ. The CDR3: CASSLVLAGVVETQYF. The CDR3 DNA reads TGCGCCAGCAGCTTGGTGCTAGCGGGAGTGGTAGAGACCCAGTACTTC.

The chain joins TRBV9 to TRBJ1-3; TRBD1 is a possible D gene (5 bases). This CDR3 is built from 16 residues. The V gene lost 3 bases and the J gene lost 7 bases, with 20 bases spanning the gap. From germline, CDR1 is SGDLS and CDR2 YYNGEE. The DNA of the CDR3 is TGTGCCAGCAGCGCCGGCGGGACTCCGAATGTTAACACCATATATTTT. This encodes CASSAGGTPNVNTIYF. Complete variable domain (other parts from reference TRBV9 and TRBJ1-3): DSGVTQTPKHLITATGQRVTLRCSPRSGDLSVYWYQQSLDQGLQFLIQYYNGEERAKGNILERFSAQQFPDLHSELNLSSLELGDSALYFCASSAGGTPNVNTIYFGEGSWLTVV.